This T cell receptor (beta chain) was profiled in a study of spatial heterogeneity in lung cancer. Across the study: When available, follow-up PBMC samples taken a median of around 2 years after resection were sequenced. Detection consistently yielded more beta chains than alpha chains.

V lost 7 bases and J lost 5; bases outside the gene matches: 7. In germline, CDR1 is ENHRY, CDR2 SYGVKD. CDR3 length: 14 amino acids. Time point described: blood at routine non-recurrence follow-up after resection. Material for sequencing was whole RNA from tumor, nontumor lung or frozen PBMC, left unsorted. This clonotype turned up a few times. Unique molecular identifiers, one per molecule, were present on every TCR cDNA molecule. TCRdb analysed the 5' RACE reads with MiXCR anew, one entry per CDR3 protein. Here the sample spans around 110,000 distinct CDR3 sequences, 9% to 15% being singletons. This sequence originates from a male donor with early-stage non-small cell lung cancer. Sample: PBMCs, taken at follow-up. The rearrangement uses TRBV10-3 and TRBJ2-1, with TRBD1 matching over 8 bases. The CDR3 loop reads CAIKRDRTNNEQFF. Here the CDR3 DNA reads TGTGCCATCAAACGGGACAGGACAAACAATGAGCAGTTCTTC.